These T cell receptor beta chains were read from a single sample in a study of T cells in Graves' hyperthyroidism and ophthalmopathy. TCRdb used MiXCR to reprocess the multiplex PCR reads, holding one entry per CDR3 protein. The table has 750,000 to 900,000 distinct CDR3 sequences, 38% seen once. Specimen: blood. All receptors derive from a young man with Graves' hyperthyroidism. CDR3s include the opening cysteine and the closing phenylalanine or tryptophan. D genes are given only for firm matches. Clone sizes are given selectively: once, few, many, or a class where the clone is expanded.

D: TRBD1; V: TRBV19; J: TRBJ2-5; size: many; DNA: TGTGCCAGTAGTATGGACAGGCAAGAGACCCAGTACTTC; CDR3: CASSMDRQETQYF
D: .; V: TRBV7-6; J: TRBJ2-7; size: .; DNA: TGTGCCAGCAGCTTAGCCCCACAGGATTACTACGAGCAGTACTTC; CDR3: CASSLAPQDYYEQYF
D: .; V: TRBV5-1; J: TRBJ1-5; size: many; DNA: TGCGCCAGCAGCTTCGAGAGCAATCAGCCCCAGCATTTT; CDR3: CASSFESNQPQHF
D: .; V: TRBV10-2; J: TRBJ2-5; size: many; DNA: TGCGCCAGCAGAGGACTACACGAGACCCAGTACTTC; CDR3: CASRGLHETQYF
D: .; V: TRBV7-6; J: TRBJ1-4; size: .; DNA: TGTGCCAGCAGCTTAGGCACCGGGGGCGTCGGAAAACTGTTTTTT; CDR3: CASSLGTGGVGKLFF
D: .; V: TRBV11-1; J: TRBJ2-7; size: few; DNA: TGTGCCAGCAGCTTCGGGAGTGGAGCCAACGAGCAGTACTTC; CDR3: CASSFGSGANEQYF
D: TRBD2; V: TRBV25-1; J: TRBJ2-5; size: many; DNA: TGTGCCAGCAGTGCGTGGACTAGCGGGATGGGAGAGACCCAGTACTTC; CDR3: CASSAWTSGMGETQYF
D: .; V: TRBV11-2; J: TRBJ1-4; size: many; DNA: TGTGCCAGCAGCCTTGAGGCAACTCCAAATGAAAAACTGTTTTTT; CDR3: CASSLEATPNEKLFF
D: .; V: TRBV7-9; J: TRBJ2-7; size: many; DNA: TGTGCCAGCAGCTTAAGAGTCTACGAGCAGTACTTC; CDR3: CASSLRVYEQYF
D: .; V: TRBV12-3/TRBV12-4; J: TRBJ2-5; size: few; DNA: TGTGCCAGCATCCCGAACGGGGGTGGAGAGACCCAGTACTTC; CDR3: CASIPNGGGETQYF
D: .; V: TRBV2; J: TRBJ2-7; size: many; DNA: TGTGCCAGCAGACGGAGCTCCTACGAGCAGTACTTC; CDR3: CASRRSSYEQYF
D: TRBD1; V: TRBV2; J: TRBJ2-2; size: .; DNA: TGTGCCAGCAGCGTCGGACAGGGAAGAACCGGGGAGCTGTTTTTT; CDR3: CASSVGQGRTGELFF
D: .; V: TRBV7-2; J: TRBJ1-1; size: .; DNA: TGCGCCAGCAGCCAAGAGGAGGGGGGGCCTTTCTTT; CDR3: CASSQEEGGPFF
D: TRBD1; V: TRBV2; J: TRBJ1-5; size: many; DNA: TGTGCCAGCAGTGATGGGACAGTCACCCAGCCCCAGCATTTT; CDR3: CASSDGTVTQPQHF
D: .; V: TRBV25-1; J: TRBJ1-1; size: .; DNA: TGTGCCAGCAGTTTACTCGAACTGACGGTCACGGGGATGAACACTGAAGCTTTCTTT; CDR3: CASSLLELTVTGMNTEAFF
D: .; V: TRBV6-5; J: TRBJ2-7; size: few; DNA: TGTGCCAGCAGTTACGGGCAGGGGACCTACGAGCAGTACTTC; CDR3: CASSYGQGTYEQYF
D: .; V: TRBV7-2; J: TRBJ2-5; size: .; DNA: TGTGCCAGCAGCTCAGAGGGGGGGCGAGAAGAGACCCAGTACTTC; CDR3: CASSSEGGREETQYF